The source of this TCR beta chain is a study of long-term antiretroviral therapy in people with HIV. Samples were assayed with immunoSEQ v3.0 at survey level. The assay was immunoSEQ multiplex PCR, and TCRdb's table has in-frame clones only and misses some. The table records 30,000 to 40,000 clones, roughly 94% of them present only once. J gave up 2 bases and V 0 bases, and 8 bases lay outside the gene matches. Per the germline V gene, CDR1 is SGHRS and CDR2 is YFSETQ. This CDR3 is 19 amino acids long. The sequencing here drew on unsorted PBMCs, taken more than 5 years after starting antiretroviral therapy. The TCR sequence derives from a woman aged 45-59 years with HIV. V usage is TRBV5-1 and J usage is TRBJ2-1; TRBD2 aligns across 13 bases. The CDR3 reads CASSLGTSGGIRPYNEQFF. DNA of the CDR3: TGCGCCAGCAGCTTGGGGACTAGCGGGGGCATTCGCCCCTACAATGAGCAGTTCTTC.